Below are 23 T cell receptor beta chains sequenced from a single sample in a study of OX40 agonist ivuxolimab in advanced cancers. Profiling relied on immunoSEQ multiplex PCR, and the TCRdb table lists in-frame clones only, not all of them. The sample carries almost 80,000 clones, around 80% recorded once. The sequencing here drew on CD4+ or CD8+ T cells sorted from blood, taken in a trial of the OX40 agonist ivuxolimab. These receptor sequences come from an adult with an advanced solid tumor such as melanoma, head and neck, liver or kidney cancer.

The V and J genes are TRBV19 and TRBJ1-5, with unresolved D. CDR1 LNHDA and CDR2 SQIVND come from the germline V gene (reference sequence). This CDR3 is built from 14 residues. V was shortened by 4 bases and J by 4 bases, with 11 bases between the two germline ends. CDR3 DNA: TGTGCCAGTAGTAAAGCTTTGGGGAATCAGCCCCAGCATTTT. Translation: CASSKALGNQPQHF.

This chain connects TRBV5-1 to TRBJ2-5, with 7 bases identical to TRBD1. V gave up 4 bases and J gave up 1 base; unmatched junction bases: 7. Germline-derived CDR1 and CDR2 are SGHRS and YFSETQ. The CDR3 is made up of 15 amino acids. In DNA, the CDR3 is TGCGCCAGCAGCATAGCCGGGACAGCCCAAGAGACCCAGTACTTC. Residues: CASSIAGTAQETQYF.

The chain recombines TRBV28 with TRBJ1-5, with 7 bases lining up with TRBD1. CDR1 and CDR2 (germline): MDHEN, SYDVKM. Trimming took 5 bases from V and 2 from J; bases not matched to a gene: 3. The length of the CDR3 is 14 residues. CDR3 residues: CASSLDRGNQPQHF. The CDR3 DNA is TGTGCCAGCAGTCTCGACAGGGGCAATCAGCCCCAGCATTTT.

This sequence joins TRBV30 and TRBJ2-3, with a weak D call TRBD1 (5 bases). The CDR3 extends over 14 amino acids. The V end was cut by 1 base, the J end by 2 bases, with 10 bases between. In germline, CDR1 is GTSNPN, CDR2 SVGIG (reference sequence). The CDR3: CAWSEGWATDTQYF. CDR3 bases: TGTGCCTGGAGTGAGGGGTGGGCCACAGATACGCAGTATTTT.

This sequence joins TRBV19 and TRBJ1-1; D is perhaps TRBD1 (6 bases). The CDR3 has 14 residues. Germline lookup yields CDR1 LNHDA and CDR2 SQIVND (reference sequence). Deletions cut 5 bases from V and 1 base from J, with 11 bases between. The CDR3 DNA is TGTGCCAGTAGTCCGGACAGAGCGAACACTGAAGCTTTCTTT. Encoded protein: CASSPDRANTEAFF.

J is TRBJ2-1 and V is TRBV5-4; 10 nucleotides line up with TRBD1. Per germline, CDR1 SGHNT and CDR2 YYREEE (reference sequence). The CDR3 spans 15 residues. Trimming removed 4 bases from V and 2 bases from J; junction bases left unmatched: 3. The DNA of the CDR3 is TGTGCCAGCAGCCACGGGACAGGGGCCTACAATGAGCAGTTCTTC. The encoded protein is CASSHGTGAYNEQFF.

Comments on this clone: Within the sample, other DNA sequences also encode this same CDR3. This sequence joins TRBV7-9 and TRBJ2-3, with D hard to call. The CDR3 runs to 12 residues. Trimming pared 6 bases from V and 2 bases from J, leaving 6 bases between. Germline CDR1 SEHNR, CDR2 FQNEAQ (reference sequence). This chain's CDR3 is CASSPDTDTQYF. The CDR3 nucleotides read TGTGCCAGCAGTCCAGACACAGATACGCAGTATTTT.

The chain employs TRBV28 and TRBJ1-1; 9 nucleotides align to TRBD1. J was trimmed by 11 bases and V by 8 bases; bases with no gene match: 12. The germline V gene encodes CDR1 MDHEN and CDR2 SYDVKM. This CDR3 region has 13 residues. CDR3 nucleotide sequence: TGTGCCAGCGGAATCACAGGGGGCGCGGGGGCTTTCTTT. Translation gives CASGITGGAGAFF.

A word on this clone: The junction differs from germline at one of its ends, possibly a read error. The rearrangement joins TRBV28 to TRBJ1-5; no reliable D call. The length of the CDR3 is 13 residues. The germline CDR1 and CDR2 sequences are MDHEN and SYDVKM. The CDR3 sequence is CTSSRLSNQPQHF. For the CDR3, the DNA is TGTACCAGCAGCAGGCTTAGCAATCAGCCCCAGCATTTT.

J is TRBJ1-1 and V is TRBV5-6, with D unresolved. Trimming cost V 0 bases and J 7 bases, with 16 bases left between them. The CDR3 length is 15 residues. CDR1 SGHDT and CDR2 YYEEEE come from the germline V gene. The CDR3 coding sequence is TGTGCCAGCAGCTTGGGGTTGGTATATCCAATTGAAGCTTTCTTT. This sequence encodes CASSLGLVYPIEAFF.

This chain uses TRBV5-4 with TRBJ2-2, with TRBD2 matching over 10 bases. The V and J ends lost 2 bases and 2 bases, in that order; junction bases with no gene match: 6. Germline V CDR1 and CDR2: SGHNT, YYREEE (reference sequence). The CDR3 loop spans 17 amino acids. CDR3 nucleotide sequence: TGTGCCAGCAGCTTAATAGCGGGGGGCCACAACACCGGGGAGCTGTTTTTT. Translation gives CASSLIAGGHNTGELFF.

The CDR3 DNA reads TGTGCCAGCAGTGAAGAACGAACGGGCCCCTTATGGCCCCTCCACTTT. It specifies CASSEERTGPLWPLHF. This chain links TRBV6-1 with TRBJ1-6, with no clear D. Germline V gene lookup returns CDR1 MNHNS and CDR2 SASEGT. Trimming took 1 base from V and 13 from J, leaving 20 bases between them. The CDR3 is made up of 16 amino acids.

Only a few counts were recorded for this clone. CDR3 residues: CASSLLARGPEAFF. CDR3 sequence (DNA): TGTGCCAGCAGTTTATTAGCCAGGGGGCCTGAAGCTTTCTTT. The V and J genes are TRBV28 and TRBJ1-1; 8 positions agree with TRBD1. CDR1 is MDHEN and CDR2 is SYDVKM in the germline V gene. This CDR3 contains 14 residues. The ends lost 1 base at V and 6 bases at J; junction bases unmatched: 4.

The chain couples TRBV28 to TRBJ1-5; tentative D call: TRBD1 (6 bases). With 6 bases removed from V and 2 bases from J, the gap between germline ends came to 14 bases. The CDR3 covers 15 residues. The germline V gene encodes CDR1 MDHEN and CDR2 SYDVKM. CDR3 in amino acids: CASSPPQGGNQPQHF. For the CDR3, the DNA is TGTGCCAGCAGCCCGCCACAGGGAGGCAATCAGCCCCAGCATTTT. Full variable domain (outside the CDR3, taken from reference TRBV28 and TRBJ1-5): DVKVTQSSRYLVKRTGEKVFLECVQDMDHENMFWYRQDPGLGLRLIYFSYDVKMKEKGDIPEGYSVSREKKERFSLILESASTNQTSMYLCASSPPQGGNQPQHFGDGTRLSIL.

This sequence joins TRBV15 and TRBJ1-2; D remains ambiguous. The CDR3 length is 13 residues. Trimming cost V 0 bases and J 5 bases, with 7 bases left between them. Per the germline V gene, CDR1 is LNHNV and CDR2 is YYDKDF (reference sequence). The CDR3 loop reads CATSRDGVYGYTF. The CDR3 DNA reads as TGTGCCACCAGCAGAGACGGAGTATATGGCTACACCTTC.

V and J are TRBV5-1 and TRBJ2-3; 7 nucleotides match TRBD1. CDR3 length: 15 residues. The J segment lost 1 base and the V segment lost 3 bases, leaving 5 bases of the junction unmatched. Germline V gene sequence: CDR1 SGHRS, CDR2 YFSETQ. CDR3: CASSYLGQGTDTQYF. The CDR3 DNA is TGCGCCAGCAGCTACCTAGGACAGGGCACAGATACGCAGTATTTT.

Details on this clone: The junction departs from the called germline gene at one end, perhaps through a read error. The genes are TRBV6-6 and TRBJ2-7, with D unresolved. Germline assignment: CDR1 MNHNY and CDR2 SVGAGI (reference sequence). This CDR3 has 13 amino acids. The CDR3: CASSYSSSNEQYF. The CDR3 nucleotides are TGTGCCAGCAGTTACTCTTCCTCCAACGAGCAGTACTTC.

Note on this clone: One end of the junction fails to match germline, which may point to a read error. The chain joins TRBV5-1 to TRBJ2-7, with D tentatively TRBD1 (6 bases). Per germline, CDR1 SGHRS and CDR2 YFSETQ. This CDR3 region has 14 residues. CDR3 protein: CASSLAGDIYGQYF. CDR3 DNA: TGCGCCAGCAGCTTGGCCGGGGACATCTACGGGCAGTACTTC.

This chain joins TRBV6-1 and TRBJ2-1; D is uncertain. The CDR3 contains 11 residues. Per the germline V gene, CDR1 is MNHNS and CDR2 is SASEGT. The ends were cut back, 6 bases at V and 4 bases at J, with 4 bases in the middle. Here the CDR3 DNA reads TGTGCCAGCAGGGGTTACAATGAGCAGTTCTTC. Translation gives CASRGYNEQFF.

This sequence joins TRBV2 and TRBJ1-1; D unresolved. V lost 1 base and J 4 bases, leaving 4 bases between the germline ends. CDR1 is SNHLY and CDR2 is FYNNEI in the germline V gene. The CDR3 consists of 12 residues. The CDR3 nucleotides are TGTGCCAGCAGTGAAGTTTTCACTGAAGCTTTCTTT. It specifies CASSEVFTEAFF.

The genes are TRBV6-5 and TRBJ2-7; the match to TRBD2 covers 9 bases. With V trimmed by 3 bases and J by 4 bases, 4 bases remained unmatched. The CDR3 has 14 amino acids. CDR1 and CDR2 (germline): MNHEY, SVGAGI. This CDR3 reads CASSYGGRGYEQYF. The DNA for the CDR3 is TGTGCCAGCAGTTATGGCGGGAGGGGGTACGAGCAGTACTTC.

The rearrangement links TRBV28 to TRBJ2-7; TRBD1 agrees at 10 bases. After removal of 4 bases from V and 4 bases from J, the junction contained 10 bases not matched to a gene. The CDR3 loop spans 16 amino acids. Germline V gene lookup returns CDR1 MDHEN and CDR2 SYDVKM. The CDR3 reads CASSSSKWTGGYEQYF. DNA for the CDR3: TGTGCCAGCAGTTCCTCTAAATGGACAGGGGGTTACGAGCAGTACTTC. The full variable domain, rest sourced from reference TRBV28 and TRBJ2-7, is DVKVTQSSRYLVKRTGEKVFLECVQDMDHENMFWYRQDPGLGLRLIYFSYDVKMKEKGDIPEGYSVSREKKERFSLILESASTNQTSMYLCASSSSKWTGGYEQYFGPGTRLTVT.

This chain links TRBV7-8 with TRBJ2-7, with D perhaps given as TRBD1 or TRBD2 (6 bases each). CDR1 SGHVS and CDR2 FQNEAQ come from the germline V gene. The CDR3 spans 14 residues. Trimming left V 2 bases short and J 3 bases short, with 11 bases between. The CDR3 DNA follows: TGTGCCAGCAGCTTACGAGAGGGGGGCTACGAGCAGTACTTC. Translation: CASSLREGGYEQYF. Variable domain in full (rest from reference TRBV7-8 and TRBJ2-7): GAGVSQSPRYKVAKRGQDVALRCDPISGHVSLFWYQQALGQGPEFLTYFQNEAQLDKSGLPSDRFFAERPEGSVSTLKIQRTQQEDSAVYLCASSLREGGYEQYFGPGTRLTVT.